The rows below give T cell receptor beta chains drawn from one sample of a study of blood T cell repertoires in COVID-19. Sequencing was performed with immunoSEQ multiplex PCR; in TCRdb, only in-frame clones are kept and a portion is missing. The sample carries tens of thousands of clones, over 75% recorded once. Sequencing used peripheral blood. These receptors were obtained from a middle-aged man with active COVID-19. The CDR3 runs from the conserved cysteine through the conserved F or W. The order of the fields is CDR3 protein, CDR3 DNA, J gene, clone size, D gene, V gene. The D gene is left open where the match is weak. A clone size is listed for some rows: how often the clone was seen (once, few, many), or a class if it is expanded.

CASSSTDSHATNEKLFF	TGTGCCAGCAGCTCTACGGACAGTCATGCAACTAATGAAAAACTGTTTTTT	TRBJ1-4	.	.	TRBV12-1
CASSPPQRANTGELFF	TGTGCCAGCTCACCACCGCAGCGGGCTAACACCGGGGAGCTGTTTTTT	TRBJ2-2	.	.	TRBV18
CASSKGGGREQYF	TGTGCCAGTAGTAAGGGGGGGGGCCGCGAGCAGTACTTC	TRBJ2-7	few	.	TRBV19
CARTSGETQYF	TGCGCCAGGACTAGCGGGGAGACCCAGTACTTC	TRBJ2-5	.	TRBD2	TRBV10-1
CASTTDRVGGYTF	TGTGCCAGCACTACCGACAGGGTCGGCGGCTACACCTTC	TRBJ1-2	.	TRBD1	TRBV6-5
CASSLVVGRVAFF	TGTGCCAGCAGCTTAGTTGTGGGCAGGGTGGCTTTCTTT	TRBJ1-1	.	.	TRBV7-2
CASSLLAGATDTQYF	TGTGCCAGCAGCTTACTAGCGGGGGCCACAGATACGCAGTATTTT	TRBJ2-3	once	TRBD2	TRBV7-9
CASSLGQSQETQYF	TGCGCCAGCAGCTTGGGGCAGTCTCAAGAGACCCAGTACTTC	TRBJ2-5	.	.	TRBV5-1
CASSLTSGGPYEQYF	TGTGCCAGCAGTTTGACTAGCGGGGGACCATACGAGCAGTACTTC	TRBJ2-7	.	TRBD2	TRBV2
CASSLESGGVLNEQFF	TGTGCCAGCAGCTTAGAAAGCGGGGGAGTCTTGAATGAGCAGTTCTTC	TRBJ2-1	.	TRBD2	TRBV7-2
CASSLTGYTGELFF	TGTGCCAGCAGCTTAACAGGATACACCGGGGAGCTGTTTTTT	TRBJ2-2	.	.	TRBV7-9
CASSRPGQPQHF	TGTGCCAGCAGTCGGCCAGGGCAGCCCCAGCATTTT	TRBJ1-5	once	.	TRBV6-5
CATSRALETQYF	TGTGCCACCAGCAGAGCGTTGGAGACCCAGTACTTC	TRBJ2-5	.	.	TRBV15
CASIPSGEKTQYF	TGTGCCAGCATCCCCTCGGGTGAAAAGACCCAGTACTTC	TRBJ2-5	.	.	TRBV12-3/TRBV12-4
CASSLDRGTQYF	TGTGCCAGCAGCCTGGACAGGGGTACGCAGTATTTT	TRBJ2-3	.	TRBD1	TRBV6-5
CASSSGLAGGELFF	TGTGCCAGCAGCAGCGGACTAGCCGGCGGGGAGCTGTTTTTT	TRBJ2-2	.	TRBD2	TRBV5-8
CASSQDGAAHGYTF	TGCGCCAGCAGCCAAGATGGGGCGGCCCATGGCTACACCTTC	TRBJ1-2	.	.	TRBV4-1
CASSPRRSNEQFF	TGTGCCAGCTCACCACGACGGAGCAATGAGCAGTTCTTC	TRBJ2-1	once	.	TRBV18
CASSAGHSSYEQYF	TGTGCCAGCAGCGCCGGACATAGCTCCTACGAGCAGTACTTC	TRBJ2-7	.	.	TRBV7-9
CASSLVVTGSAGELFF	TGTGCCAGCAGCTTAGTAGTGACAGGGAGTGCCGGGGAGCTGTTTTTT	TRBJ2-2	.	TRBD1	TRBV7-2
CASSSRVGYGYTF	TGTGCCAGCAGCTCCAGGGTCGGCTATGGCTACACCTTC	TRBJ1-2	.	.	TRBV7-9
CASSKSAGGEAFF	TGTGCCAGTAGTAAGTCGGCAGGGGGAGAAGCTTTCTTT	TRBJ1-1	.	TRBD1	TRBV19
CASSLSSAGEAYEQYF	TGTGCCAGCAGTTTATCTTCGGCGGGGGAGGCCTACGAGCAGTACTTC	TRBJ2-7	.	TRBD2	TRBV27
CASSPRDSSYEQYF	TGTGCCAGCAGCCCCCGGGACAGCTCCTACGAGCAGTACTTC	TRBJ2-7	.	TRBD1	TRBV5-4
CAHKGARVDYGYTF	TGTGCCCACAAAGGGGCGCGAGTCGACTATGGCTACACCTTC	TRBJ1-2	.	.	TRBV2
CAIKADRGDEKLFF	TGTGCCATCAAAGCCGACAGGGGGGATGAAAAACTGTTTTTT	TRBJ1-4	.	TRBD1	TRBV10-3
CASSQRYYTGELFF	TGTGCCAGCAGCCAACGATACTACACCGGGGAGCTGTTTTTT	TRBJ2-2	.	.	TRBV4-2
CASSQAPGQGAPREAFF	TGTGCCAGCAGCCAAGCCCCGGGGCAGGGGGCGCCGAGGGAAGCTTTCTTT	TRBJ1-1	once	TRBD1	TRBV14
CASSLKGNSPLHF	TGCGCCAGCAGCCTTAAGGGGAATTCACCCCTCCACTTT	TRBJ1-6	once	.	TRBV5-1
CASSLAHRDQYF	TGTGCCAGCAGCTTAGCGCACAGGGATCAGTACTTC	TRBJ2-4	.	.	TRBV7-9
CSASVRPNTEAFF	TGCAGTGCTAGTGTCAGGCCGAACACTGAAGCTTTCTTT	TRBJ1-1	.	.	TRBV20-1
CASSLYSNQPQHF	TGTGCCAGCAGCCTTTATAGCAATCAGCCCCAGCATTTT	TRBJ1-5	.	.	TRBV5-6
CAWSVLGGYGYTF	TGTGCCTGGAGTGTACTGGGAGGGTATGGCTACACCTTC	TRBJ1-2	.	.	TRBV30
CAIIKTSGGAYTQYF	TGTGCCATCATAAAGACTAGCGGGGGGGCGTATACGCAGTATTTT	TRBJ2-3	.	TRBD2	TRBV28
CASRQQGGLSSDTQYF	TGCGCCAGCAGGCAACAGGGGGGGCTCAGCTCAGATACGCAGTATTTT	TRBJ2-3	.	.	TRBV5-1
CASSLRFGLADTDTQYF	TGCGCCAGCAGCTTGCGTTTCGGGCTAGCGGACACAGATACGCAGTATTTT	TRBJ2-3	.	TRBD2	TRBV5-1
CASSLADSFYNEQFF	TGTGCCAGCAGCCTTGCGGACAGCTTTTACAATGAGCAGTTCTTC	TRBJ2-1	.	.	TRBV14
CASSPKYEQYF	TGTGCCAGCAGTCCCAAATACGAGCAGTACTTC	TRBJ2-7	.	.	TRBV12-3/TRBV12-4
CASSYTDTNYGYTF	TGTGCCAGCAGTTACACCGACACCAACTATGGCTACACCTTC	TRBJ1-2	.	.	TRBV6-6
CASSLARGNRNEKLFF	TGTGCCAGCAGCTTAGCGCGGGGAAATCGGAATGAAAAACTGTTTTTT	TRBJ1-4	.	.	TRBV7-9
CASSQGRSGINGNTIYF	TGTGCCAGCAGCCAAGGACGGTCAGGGATTAATGGAAACACCATATATTTT	TRBJ1-3	once	.	TRBV3-1/TRBV3-2
CANMREFSPLHF	TGTGCCAACATGCGGGAATTTTCACCCCTCCACTTT	TRBJ1-6	.	.	TRBV10-3
CACGGASGNTIYF	TGTGCCTGCGGGGGGGCCTCTGGAAACACCATATATTTT	TRBJ1-3	.	.	TRBV3-1/TRBV3-2
CAGKLAGRADTQYF	TGTGCCGGCAAACTAGCGGGGAGAGCAGATACGCAGTATTTT	TRBJ2-3	.	TRBD2	TRBV2
CASSVEGRPYEQYF	TGTGCCAGCAGCGTAGAAGGGAGGCCCTACGAGCAGTACTTC	TRBJ2-7	.	.	TRBV9
CASSWSGRQGEKLFF	TGTGCCAGCAGCTGGTCGGGACGCCAGGGGGAAAAACTGTTTTTT	TRBJ1-4	.	.	TRBV5-8